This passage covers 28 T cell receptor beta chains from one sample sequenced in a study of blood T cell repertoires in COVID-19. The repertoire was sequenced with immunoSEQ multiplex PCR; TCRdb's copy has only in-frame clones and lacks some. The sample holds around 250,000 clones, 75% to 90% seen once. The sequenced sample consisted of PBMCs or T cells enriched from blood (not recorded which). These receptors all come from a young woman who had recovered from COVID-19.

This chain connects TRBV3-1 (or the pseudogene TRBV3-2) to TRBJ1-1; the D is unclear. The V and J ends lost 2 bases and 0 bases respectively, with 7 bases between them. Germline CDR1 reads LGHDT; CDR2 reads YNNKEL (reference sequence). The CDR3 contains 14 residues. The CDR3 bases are TGTGCCAGCAGCCAAAGTAGCTTGAACACTGAAGCTTTCTTT. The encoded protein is CASSQSSLNTEAFF.

CDR3 region: CASSLIGSETQYF. The CDR3 DNA follows: TGTGCCAGCAGCTTAATTGGCTCGGAGACCCAGTACTTC. The rearrangement uses TRBV11-3 and TRBJ2-5; D unclear. This CDR3 comprises 13 residues. From germline, CDR1 is SGHNT and CDR2 YENEEA. V was trimmed by 2 bases and J by 5 bases, leaving 9 bases between them. Based on the CDR3 plus reference TRBV11-3 and TRBJ2-5, the full variable domain is EAGVVQSPRYKIIEKKQPVAFWCNPISGHNTLYWYLQNLGQGPELLIRYENEEAVDDSQLPKDRFSAERLKGVDSTLKIQPAELGDSAVYLCASSLIGSETQYFGPGTRLLVL.

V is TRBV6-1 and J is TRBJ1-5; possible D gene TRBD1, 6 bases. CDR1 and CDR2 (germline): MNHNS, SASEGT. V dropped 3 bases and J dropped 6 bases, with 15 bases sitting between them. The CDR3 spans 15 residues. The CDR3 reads CASSDGRGSGQPQHF. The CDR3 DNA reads TGTGCCAGCAGTGACGGCAGGGGATCGGGTCAGCCCCAGCATTTT.

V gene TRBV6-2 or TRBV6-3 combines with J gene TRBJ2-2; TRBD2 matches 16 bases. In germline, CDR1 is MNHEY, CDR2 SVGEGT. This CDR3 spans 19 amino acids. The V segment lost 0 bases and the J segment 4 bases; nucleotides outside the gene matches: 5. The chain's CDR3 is CASSYSGTSGRAFTGELFF. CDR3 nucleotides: TGTGCCAGCAGTTACTCGGGGACTAGCGGGAGGGCCTTCACCGGGGAGCTGTTTTTT.

The CDR3 bases are TGTGCCAGCAGCTTAGATCGTGTTAGCGGGAGGGATAGGGATACGCAGTATTTT. Its translation is CASSLDRVSGRDRDTQYF. This chain joins TRBV7-8 and TRBJ2-3; 11 bases are a match to TRBD2. Germline CDR1 and CDR2: SGHVS and FQNEAQ. This CDR3 spans 18 amino acids. V lost 1 base, J lost 6 bases, and 12 bases stayed unmatched.

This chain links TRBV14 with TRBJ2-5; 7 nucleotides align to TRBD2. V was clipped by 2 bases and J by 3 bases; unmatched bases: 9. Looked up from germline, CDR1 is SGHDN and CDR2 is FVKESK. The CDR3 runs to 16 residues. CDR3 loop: CASSQIGGGSEETQYF. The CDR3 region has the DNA TGTGCCAGCAGCCAAATCGGCGGGGGATCTGAAGAGACCCAGTACTTC.

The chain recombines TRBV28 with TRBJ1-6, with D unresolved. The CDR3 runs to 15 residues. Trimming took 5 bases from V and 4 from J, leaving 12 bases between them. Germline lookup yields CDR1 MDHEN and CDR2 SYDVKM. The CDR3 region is CASSPPGIYNSPLHF. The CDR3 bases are TGTGCCAGCAGTCCCCCGGGAATATATAATTCACCCCTCCACTTT.

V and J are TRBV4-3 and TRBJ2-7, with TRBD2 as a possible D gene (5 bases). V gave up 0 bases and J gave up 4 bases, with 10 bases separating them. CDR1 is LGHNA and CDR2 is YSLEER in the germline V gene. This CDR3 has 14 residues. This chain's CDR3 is CASSQDRRWYEQYF. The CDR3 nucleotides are TGCGCCAGCAGCCAAGATAGGAGGTGGTACGAGCAGTACTTC.

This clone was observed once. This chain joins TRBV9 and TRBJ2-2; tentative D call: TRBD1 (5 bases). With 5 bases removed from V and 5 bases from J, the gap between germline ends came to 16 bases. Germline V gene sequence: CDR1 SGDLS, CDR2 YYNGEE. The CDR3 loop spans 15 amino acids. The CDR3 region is CASRASTGTTGELFF. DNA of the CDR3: TGTGCCAGCAGAGCCAGCACAGGAACAACCGGGGAGCTGTTTTTT.

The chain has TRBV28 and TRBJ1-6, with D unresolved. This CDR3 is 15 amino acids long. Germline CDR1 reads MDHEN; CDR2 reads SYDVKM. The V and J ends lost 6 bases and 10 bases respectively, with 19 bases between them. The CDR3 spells CASSRNVGSGSPLHF. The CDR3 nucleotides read TGTGCCAGCAGCCGCAATGTGGGGAGTGGATCACCCCTCCACTTT.

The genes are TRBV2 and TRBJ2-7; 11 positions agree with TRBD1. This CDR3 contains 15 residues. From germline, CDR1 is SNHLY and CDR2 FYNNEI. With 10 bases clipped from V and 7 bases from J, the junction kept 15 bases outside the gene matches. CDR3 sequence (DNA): TGTGCCACCTCCACGGCCGGACAGGGGGCGGGAGAGCAGTACTTC. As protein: CATSTAGQGAGEQYF. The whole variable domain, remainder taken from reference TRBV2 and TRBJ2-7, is EPEVTQTPSHQVTQMGQEVILRCVPISNHLYFYWYRQILGQKVEFLVSFYNNEISEKSEIFDDQFSVERPDGSNFTLKIRSTKLEDSAMYFCATSTAGQGAGEQYFGPGTRLTVT.

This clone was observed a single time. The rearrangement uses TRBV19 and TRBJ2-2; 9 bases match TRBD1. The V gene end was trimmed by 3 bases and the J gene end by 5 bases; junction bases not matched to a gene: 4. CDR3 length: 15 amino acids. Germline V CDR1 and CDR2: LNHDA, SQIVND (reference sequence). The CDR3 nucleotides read TGTGCCAGTAGTATGGGACAGGGACCGACCGGGGAGCTGTTTTTT. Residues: CASSMGQGPTGELFF.

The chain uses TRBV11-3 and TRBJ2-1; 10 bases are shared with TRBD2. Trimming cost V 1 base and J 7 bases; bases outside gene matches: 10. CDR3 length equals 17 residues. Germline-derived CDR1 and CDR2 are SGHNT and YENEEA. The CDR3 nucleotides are TGTGCCAGCAGCTTAGGCTCTTCAGCGGGAGGGCCGAATGAGCAGTTCTTC. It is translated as CASSLGSSAGGPNEQFF.

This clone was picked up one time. This CDR3 reads CSVETGDNQPQHF. CDR3 in DNA: TGCAGCGTTGAAACAGGGGATAATCAGCCCCAGCATTTT. The V call is TRBV29-1, the J call TRBJ1-5, with 7 bases that match TRBD1. Trimming removed 2 bases from V and 4 bases from J; junction bases left unmatched: 2. Germline lookup yields CDR1 SQVTM and CDR2 ANQGSEA. CDR3 length: 13 amino acids.

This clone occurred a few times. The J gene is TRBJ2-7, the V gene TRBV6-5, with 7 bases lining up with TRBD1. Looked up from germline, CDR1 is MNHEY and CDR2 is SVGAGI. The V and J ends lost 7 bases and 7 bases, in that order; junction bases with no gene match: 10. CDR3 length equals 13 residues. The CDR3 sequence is CASTAGGLGEQYF. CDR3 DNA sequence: TGTGCCAGCACCGCAGGGGGTCTGGGAGAGCAGTACTTC.

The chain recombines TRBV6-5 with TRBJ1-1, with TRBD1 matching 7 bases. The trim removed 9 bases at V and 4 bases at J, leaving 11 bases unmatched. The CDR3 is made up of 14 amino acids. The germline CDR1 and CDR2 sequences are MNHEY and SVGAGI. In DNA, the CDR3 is TGTGCCAGTGGGACAGCCGTTTCAGTCACTGAAGCTTTCTTT. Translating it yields CASGTAVSVTEAFF.

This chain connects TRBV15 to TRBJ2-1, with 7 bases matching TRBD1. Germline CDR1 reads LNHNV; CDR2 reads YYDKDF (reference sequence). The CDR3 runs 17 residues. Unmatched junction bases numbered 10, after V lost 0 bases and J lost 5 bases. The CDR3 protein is CATSRDFLGQTNNEQFF. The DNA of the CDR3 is TGTGCCACCAGCAGAGATTTTCTGGGACAGACGAACAATGAGCAGTTCTTC.

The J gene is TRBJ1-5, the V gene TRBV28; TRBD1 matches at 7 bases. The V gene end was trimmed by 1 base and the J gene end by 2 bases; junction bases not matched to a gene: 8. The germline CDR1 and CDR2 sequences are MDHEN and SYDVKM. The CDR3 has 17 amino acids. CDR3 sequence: CASSLSIPGQGNQPQHF. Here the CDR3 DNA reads TGTGCCAGCAGTTTATCCATACCCGGACAGGGCAATCAGCCCCAGCATTTT. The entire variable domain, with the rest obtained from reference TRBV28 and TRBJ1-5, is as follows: DVKVTQSSRYLVKRTGEKVFLECVQDMDHENMFWYRQDPGLGLRLIYFSYDVKMKEKGDIPEGYSVSREKKERFSLILESASTNQTSMYLCASSLSIPGQGNQPQHFGDGTRLSIL.

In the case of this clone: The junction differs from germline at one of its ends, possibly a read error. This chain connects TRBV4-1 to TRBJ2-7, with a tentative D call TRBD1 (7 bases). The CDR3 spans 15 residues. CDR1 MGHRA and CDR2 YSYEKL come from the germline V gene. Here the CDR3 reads CASTQHETGRYEQYF. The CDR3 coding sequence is TGCGCCAGCACCCAACACGAGACAGGGAGGTACGAGCAGTACTTC.

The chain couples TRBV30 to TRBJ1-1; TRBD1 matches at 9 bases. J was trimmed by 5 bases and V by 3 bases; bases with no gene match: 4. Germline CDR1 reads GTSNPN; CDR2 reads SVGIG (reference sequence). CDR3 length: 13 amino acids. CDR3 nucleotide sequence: TGTGCCTGGAGGGGGACAGGGTGGACTGAAGCTTTCTTT. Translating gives CAWRGTGWTEAFF.

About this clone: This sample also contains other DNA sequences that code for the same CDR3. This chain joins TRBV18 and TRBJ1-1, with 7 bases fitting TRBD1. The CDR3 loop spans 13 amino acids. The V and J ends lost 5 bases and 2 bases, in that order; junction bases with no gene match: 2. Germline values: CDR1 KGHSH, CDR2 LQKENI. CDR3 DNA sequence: TGTGCCAGCTCAAGACAGGGAAACACTGAAGCTTTCTTT. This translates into CASSRQGNTEAFF.

CDR3 protein: CASSESGILVSADTQYF. CDR3 nucleotides: TGTGCCAGCAGTGAATCGGGGATTCTAGTGAGTGCAGATACGCAGTATTTT. J is TRBJ2-3 and V is TRBV2, with a weak D call TRBD2 (5 bases). This CDR3 comprises 17 residues. The V gene's germline CDR1 is SNHLY and CDR2 FYNNEI. V was clipped by 2 bases and J by 4 bases, with 19 bases between them.

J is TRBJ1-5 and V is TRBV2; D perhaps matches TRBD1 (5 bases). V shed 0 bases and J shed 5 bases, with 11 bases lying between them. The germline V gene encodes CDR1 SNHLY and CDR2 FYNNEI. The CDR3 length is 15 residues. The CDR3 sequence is CASSEARGSHQPQHF. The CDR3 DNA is TGTGCCAGCAGTGAAGCGCGGGGGAGTCATCAGCCCCAGCATTTT.

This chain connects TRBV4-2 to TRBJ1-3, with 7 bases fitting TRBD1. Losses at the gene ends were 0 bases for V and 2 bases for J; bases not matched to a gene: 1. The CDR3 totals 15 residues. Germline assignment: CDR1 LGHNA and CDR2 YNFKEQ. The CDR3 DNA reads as TGTGCCAGCAGCCAAGATGGGACAGCTGGAAACACCATATATTTT. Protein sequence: CASSQDGTAGNTIYF.

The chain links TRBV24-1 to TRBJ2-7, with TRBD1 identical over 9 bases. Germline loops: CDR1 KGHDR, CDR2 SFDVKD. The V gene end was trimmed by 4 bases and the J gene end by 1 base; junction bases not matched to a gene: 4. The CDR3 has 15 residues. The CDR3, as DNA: TGTGCCACCAGTGACCCCGGACAGGGGTCCTACGAGCAGTACTTC. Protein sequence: CATSDPGQGSYEQYF.

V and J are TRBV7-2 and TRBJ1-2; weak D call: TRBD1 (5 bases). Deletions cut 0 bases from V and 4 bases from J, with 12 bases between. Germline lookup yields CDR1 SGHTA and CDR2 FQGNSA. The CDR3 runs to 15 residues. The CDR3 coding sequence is TGTGCCAGCAGCTTAGCGATTCAGGGTACCTATGGCTACACCTTC. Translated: CASSLAIQGTYGYTF.

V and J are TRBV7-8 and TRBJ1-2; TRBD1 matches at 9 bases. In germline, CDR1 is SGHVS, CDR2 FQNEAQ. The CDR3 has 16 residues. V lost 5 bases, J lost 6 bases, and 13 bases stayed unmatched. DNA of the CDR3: TGTGCCAGCAGCCCCTTGGGACAGGGTGGTGATCATGGCTACACCTTC. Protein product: CASSPLGQGGDHGYTF.

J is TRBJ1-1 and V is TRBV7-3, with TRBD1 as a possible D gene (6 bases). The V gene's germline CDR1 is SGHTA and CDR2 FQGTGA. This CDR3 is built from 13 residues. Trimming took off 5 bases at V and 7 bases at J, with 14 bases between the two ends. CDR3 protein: CASSPRGPGEAFF. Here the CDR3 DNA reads TGTGCCAGCAGCCCGCGGGGGCCCGGTGAAGCTTTCTTT.